These 5 T cell receptor beta chains share one sample of origin, sequenced in a study of T-cell reconstitution after alpha-beta-depleted transplantation in children listed by TCRdb under 2016. Library method: PCR. Sequenced using an Illumina HiSeq 2500. Molecular barcoding was employed in the preparation of TCR libraries, with unique molecular identifiers being used to normalize TCRbeta repertoire quantification. Through fastp at Q25 and MiXCR, TCRdb rebuilt clones from the public reads, retaining in-frame beta chains. Identical CDR3 protein sequences are pooled into one entry, listed with their most common genes and DNA. The sample table holds around 960,000 distinct CDR3 sequences, of which 25% to 30% were seen once. The ten largest clonotypes hold roughly 31% of the sample. In light of the paper, this sample's treatment or condition label describes: allogeneic hematopoietic cell transplantation with graft depleted of TCRalphabeta T cells and CD19 B cells.

This sample comprised PBMCs, mostly from graft donor cells, obtained 360 days after TCRalphabeta/CD19-depleted stem cell transplant. These TCRs come from a boy younger than two who had a stem cell transplant for SCID, so the T cells may come from the graft donor.

The table lists this clonotype with a few counts. The chain joins TRBV24-1 to TRBJ2-1; D gene unclear. CDR3 length: 14 amino acids. Germline CDR1 and CDR2: KGHDR and SFDVKD. V dropped 5 bases and J dropped 3 bases, with 10 bases sitting between them. CDR3 nucleotide sequence: TGTGCCACCAGTGTGGGGTCAGGCTACAATGAGCAGTTCTTC. This sequence encodes CATSVGSGYNEQFF.

The chain links TRBV6-5 to TRBJ2-7; TRBD1 aligns across 9 bases. The germline V gene encodes CDR1 MNHEY and CDR2 SVGAGI. The CDR3 spans 17 residues. V lost 0 bases and J lost 2; bases outside the gene matches: 8. DNA for the CDR3: TGTGCCAGCAGTTACTCTGGGGAGACAGGGGGAACCTACGAGCAGTACTTC. This gives the protein CASSYSGETGGTYEQYF.

V and J are TRBV18 and TRBJ1-1; D is undetermined. The CDR3 consists of 18 residues. Trimming took 2 bases from V and 0 from J, leaving 19 bases between them. The germline V gene has CDR1 KGHSH and CDR2 LQKENI. The CDR3 nucleotides are TGTGCCAGCTCACCAGTATTGCATGCAATCGGGATGAACACTGAAGCTTTCTTT. Its protein product is CASSPVLHAIGMNTEAFF.

This clonotype was counted a few times. The J gene is TRBJ1-1, the V gene TRBV9; possibly TRBD1 for D (5 bases). The CDR3 is made up of 15 amino acids. CDR1 is SGDLS, CDR2 YYNGEE, per germline. The V and J ends lost 6 bases and 2 bases respectively, with 17 bases between them. The CDR3 nucleotides are TGTGCCAGCACCCCTTTGACAGTCCGTAACACTGAAGCTTTCTTT. This encodes CASTPLTVRNTEAFF.

This clonotype was seen a few times. The CDR3 region has the DNA TGCAGTGCTGCCTCGACAGGGAAAGCCAAAAACATTCAGTACTTC. Translating it yields CSAASTGKAKNIQYF. The gene calls are TRBV20-1 and TRBJ2-4; 7 bases are a match to TRBD1. Germline CDR1 is DFQATT and CDR2 is SNEGSKA (reference sequence). The ends lost 5 bases at V and 0 bases at J; junction bases unmatched: 7. The CDR3 is made up of 15 amino acids.